This T cell receptor beta chain was observed in a study of lymphopenia after photon versus proton radiotherapy (dated by TCRdb to the late 2010s). Regarding the study in general: The study compared the immunological effects of photon versus proton radiation therapy in patients with gastrointestinal tumors who developed high-grade lymphopenia. A cohort of some 20 patients with gastrointestinal tumors who received either photon or proton therapy and subsequently developed lymphopenia was included. The goal of the study was to describe how the two radiation modalities differ in their effects on the immune system.

Paper-wide results and their limitations: Across the cohort, an inverse correlation was found between a larger post-nadir drop in TCR diversity and overall survival time among patients who died. Relative stability during treatment was observed in proton-treated patients, whereas loss of naive T cells and TCR diversity and gain of effector/memory populations were observed in photon-treated patients. After the lymphocyte count nadir, oligoclonal expansion, especially of CD8+ Temra cells, was observed in photon-treated repertoires, and the drop in diversity was driven by this expansion. The survival association was assessed only in patients who died, and the authors presented better survival with proton therapy as a possibility rather than a demonstrated result.

With respect to this clone: Its target antigen remains unknown. Per-base quality was not reported, and no clone a single base away is much larger than it.

Inclusive of the bounding cysteine and phenylalanine, the CDR3 is 14 residues long. The entry retains the CDR3 DNA only, 42 bases that are in frame from base 1. The junction shows trimming of 8 bases on V and 9 bases on J, and the gene matches do not reach 12 bases of it. The germline V gene encodes CDR1 SNHLY and CDR2 FYNNEI. Receptor amplification or capture employed the immunoSEQ multiplex PCR assay. Deep sequencing of rearranged TCR beta loci, alongside multiparametric flow cytometry, was used to profile T cell repertoires. In TCRdb, the immuneACCESS table is reduced to in-frame sequences with V and J assigned. These tables do not hold every clone; where another copy was compared, an unresolved V gene accounts for under half, and the others remain unexplained. Counted in this sample were fewer than 70,000 clones; over 70% of them appeared once. The top ten hold about 10% of the sample.

The chain is assembled from TRBV2 and TRBJ2-1; a stretch of 8 junction bases matches TRBD2. The TCR sequence derives from an elderly man with esophageal cancer. Sequencing was performed on peripheral blood, taken from a patient treated with proton-based radiotherapy. The DNA sequence is TGTGCCAGCGGCAGATTAGCGGGAACTGGTGAGCAGTTCTTC. The encoded protein is CASGRLAGTGEQFF.